This T cell receptor beta chain was found in a study of T cells in Graves' hyperthyroidism and ophthalmopathy. Study-level findings and limits: Most thyroid clonotypes that were expanded above 0.001 also turned up in blood. In validation, the model predicted ophthalmopathy. These predictions came a median about 6.5 months before onset.

TCR beta CDR3 region amplification was performed from RNA transcripts. A first-round RT-PCR of the TCR CDR3 used the HTBI primer set. TCRdb independently ran MiXCR on the multiplex PCR reads; one entry per CDR3 protein. The sample includes around 570,000 distinct CDR3 sequences, less than 20% of them seen just once. This clonotype was counted many times. Its matching antigen is unknown. This CDR3 spans 13 amino acids. The junction had 10 bases not matched to a gene; V was cut back by 6 bases and J by 6 bases. The germline V gene has CDR1 DFQATT and CDR2 SNEGSKA (reference sequence). The V and J genes are TRBV20-1 and TRBJ2-7, with 8 bases lining up with TRBD2. The source is a man aged 40-55 years with Graves' ophthalmopathy. Source material: blood. The chain's CDR3 is CSAVLAVAGEQYF. CDR3 coding DNA: TGCAGTGCGGTACTAGCGGTGGCTGGCGAGCAGTACTTC.